The T cell receptor (beta chain) under discussion was sequenced for a study of cytomegalovirus exposure and HLA in healthy donors. Study-level background: The 90 to 150 validation repertoires used the same platform as the 550 to 700 first-cohort repertoires (as reported by a later analysis).

The germline V gene has CDR1 SGHAT and CDR2 FQNNGV. The CDR3 contains 19 residues. V gave up 3 bases and J gave up 2 bases; unmatched junction bases: 11. TCRdb keeps only in-frame clones here, not all; method: immunoSEQ multiplex PCR. This sample yields about 110,000 clones, of which about nine tenths are seen a single time; roughly 2.1% belongs to the top ten. The rearrangement joins TRBV11-2 to TRBJ2-6; 9 nucleotides line up with TRBD1. The sequenced material came from PBMCs. The clonotype was recovered from a young woman in good health and CMV-seronegative. The CDR3 reads CASSFPRDRASPGANVLTF. CDR3 in DNA: TGTGCCAGCAGCTTCCCCCGGGACAGGGCATCCCCTGGGGCCAACGTCCTGACTTTC.